This TCR beta chain was obtained from a study of blood T cell repertoires in COVID-19. Study at large: Acute and convalescent COVID-19 samples came from the United States, Italy and Spain. From T cells, B-cell-depleted T cells, or PBMCs came the material, which was cDNA or gDNA.

This clone was counted only a few times. Original methodology: Reference gene primer amplification in the assay estimated nucleated cell counts. The data were produced by immunoSEQ multiplex PCR, yet TCRdb's version contains in-frame clones alone and is incomplete. The V and J calls and clone size come from that table; D and trimming were worked out from the DNA. The table shows approximately 200,000 clones, with more than 65% occurring only once. The TCR sequence derives from a woman under 40 who had recovered from COVID-19. The sequencing sample was made of peripheral blood.

In nucleotides, the CDR3 is TGTGCCAGCAGCCTCTCCAGGGGGCGTAACTATGGCTACACCTTC. Its translation: CASSLSRGRNYGYTF. This chain uses TRBV5-5 with TRBJ1-2, with 8 bases aligning to TRBD1. Germline assignment: CDR1 SGHKS and CDR2 YYEKEE (reference sequence). This CDR3 comprises 15 residues. The junction had 6 bases not matched to a gene; V was cut back by 4 bases and J by 1 base.